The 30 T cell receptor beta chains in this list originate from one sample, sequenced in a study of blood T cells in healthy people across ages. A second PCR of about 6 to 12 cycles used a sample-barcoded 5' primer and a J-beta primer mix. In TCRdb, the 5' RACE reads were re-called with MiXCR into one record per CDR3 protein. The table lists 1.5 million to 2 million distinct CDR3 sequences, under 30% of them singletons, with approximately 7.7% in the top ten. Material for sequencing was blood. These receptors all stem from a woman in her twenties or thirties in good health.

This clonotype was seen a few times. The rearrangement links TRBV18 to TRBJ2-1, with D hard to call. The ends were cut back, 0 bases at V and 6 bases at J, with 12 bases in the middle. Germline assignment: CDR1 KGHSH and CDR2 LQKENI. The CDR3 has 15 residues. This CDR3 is CASSPPARRSNEQFF. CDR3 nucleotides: TGTGCCAGCTCACCACCGGCCCGGAGATCCAATGAGCAGTTCTTC.

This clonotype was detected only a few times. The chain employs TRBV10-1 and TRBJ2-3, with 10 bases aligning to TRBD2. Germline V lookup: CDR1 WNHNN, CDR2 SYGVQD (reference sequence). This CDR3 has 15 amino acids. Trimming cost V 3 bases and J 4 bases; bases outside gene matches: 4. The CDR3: CASSDSSGSPDTQYF. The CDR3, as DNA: TGCGCCAGCAGTGATTCTAGCGGGAGTCCAGATACGCAGTATTTT.

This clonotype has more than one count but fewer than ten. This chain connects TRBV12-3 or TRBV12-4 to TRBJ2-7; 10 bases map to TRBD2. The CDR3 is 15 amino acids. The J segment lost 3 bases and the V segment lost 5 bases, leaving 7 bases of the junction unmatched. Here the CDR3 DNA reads TGTGCCAGCAGTCCGCCTAGCGGGAGATTCTACGAGCAGTACTTC. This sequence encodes CASSPPSGRFYEQYF.

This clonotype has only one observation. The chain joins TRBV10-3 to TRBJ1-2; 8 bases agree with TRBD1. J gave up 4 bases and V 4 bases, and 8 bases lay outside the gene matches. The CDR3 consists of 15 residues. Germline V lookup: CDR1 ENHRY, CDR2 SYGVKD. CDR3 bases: TGTGCCATCAGTGGGACAGGGACTTATAGCTATGGCTACACCTTC. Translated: CAISGTGTYSYGYTF.

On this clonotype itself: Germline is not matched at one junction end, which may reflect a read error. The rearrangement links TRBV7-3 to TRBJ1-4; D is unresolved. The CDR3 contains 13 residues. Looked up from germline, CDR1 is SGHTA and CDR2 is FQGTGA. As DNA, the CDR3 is TGTGCCAGCAGCTTACAGGTTGGCGAAAAACGGTTTTTT. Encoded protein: CASSLQVGEKRFF.

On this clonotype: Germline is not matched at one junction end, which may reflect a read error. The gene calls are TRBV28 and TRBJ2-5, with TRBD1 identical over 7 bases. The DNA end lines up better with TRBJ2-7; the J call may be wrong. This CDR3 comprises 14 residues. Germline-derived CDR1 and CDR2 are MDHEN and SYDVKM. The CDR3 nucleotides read TGTACCAGCAGCTCCTCGGGGACAGACTACGAGCAGTACTTC. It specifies CTSSSSGTDYEQYF.

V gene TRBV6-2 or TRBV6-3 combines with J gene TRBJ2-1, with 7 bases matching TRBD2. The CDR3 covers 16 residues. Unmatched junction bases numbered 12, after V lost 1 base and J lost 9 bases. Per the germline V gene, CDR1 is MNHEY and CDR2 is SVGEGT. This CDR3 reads CASSYLVSTSKREQFF. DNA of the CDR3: TGTGCCAGCAGTTACTTAGTTTCGACTAGCAAGCGTGAGCAGTTCTTC.

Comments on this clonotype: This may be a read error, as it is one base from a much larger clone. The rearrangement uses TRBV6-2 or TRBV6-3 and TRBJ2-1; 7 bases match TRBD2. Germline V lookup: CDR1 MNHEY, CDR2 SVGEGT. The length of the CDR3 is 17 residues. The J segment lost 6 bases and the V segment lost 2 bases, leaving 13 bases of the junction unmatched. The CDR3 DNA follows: TGTGCCAGCAGTTACGGGGGAGCGGGATCGGACTGCAATGAGCAGTTCTTC. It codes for CASSYGGAGSDCNEQFF.

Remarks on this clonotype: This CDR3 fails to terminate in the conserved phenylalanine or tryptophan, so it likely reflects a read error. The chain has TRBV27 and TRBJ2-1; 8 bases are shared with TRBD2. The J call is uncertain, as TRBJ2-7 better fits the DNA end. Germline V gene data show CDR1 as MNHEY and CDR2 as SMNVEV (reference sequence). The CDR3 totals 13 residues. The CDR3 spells CASSSSTSAEQYS. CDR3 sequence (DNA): TGTGCCAGCAGCTCCTCGACTAGCGCCGAGCAGTACTCC.

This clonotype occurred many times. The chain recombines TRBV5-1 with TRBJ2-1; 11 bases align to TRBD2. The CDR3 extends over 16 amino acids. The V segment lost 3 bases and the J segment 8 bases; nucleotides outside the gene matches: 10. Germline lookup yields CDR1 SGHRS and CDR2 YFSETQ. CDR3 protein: CASSSGLAVPTDEQFF. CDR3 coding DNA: TGCGCCAGCAGCTCGGGACTAGCGGTTCCTACGGATGAGCAGTTCTTC.

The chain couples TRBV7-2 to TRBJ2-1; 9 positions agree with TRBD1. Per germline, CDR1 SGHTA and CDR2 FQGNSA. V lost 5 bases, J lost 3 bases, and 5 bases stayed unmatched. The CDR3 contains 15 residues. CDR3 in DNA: TGTGCCAGCAGCCCCGACAGGGGGAACTACAATGAGCAGTTCTTC. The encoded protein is CASSPDRGNYNEQFF.

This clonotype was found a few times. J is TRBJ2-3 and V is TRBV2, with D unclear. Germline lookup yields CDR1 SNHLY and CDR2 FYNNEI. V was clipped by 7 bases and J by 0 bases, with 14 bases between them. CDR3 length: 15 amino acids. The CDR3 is CASMSYGTSTDTQYF. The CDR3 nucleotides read TGTGCCAGCATGTCGTACGGAACTAGCACAGATACGCAGTATTTT.

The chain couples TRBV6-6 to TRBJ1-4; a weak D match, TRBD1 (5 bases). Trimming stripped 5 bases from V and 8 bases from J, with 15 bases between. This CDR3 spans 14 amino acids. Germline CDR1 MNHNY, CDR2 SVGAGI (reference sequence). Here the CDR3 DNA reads TGTGCCAGCAGTCCACGGGGGTACGCCGAAAAACTGTTTTTT. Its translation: CASSPRGYAEKLFF.

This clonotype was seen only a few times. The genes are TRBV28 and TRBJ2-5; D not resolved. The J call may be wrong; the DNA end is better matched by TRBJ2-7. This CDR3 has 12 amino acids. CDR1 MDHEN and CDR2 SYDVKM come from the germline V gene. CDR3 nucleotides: TGTGCCGGCACCCGGGTTGGGTACGAGCAGTACTTC. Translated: CAGTRVGYEQYF.

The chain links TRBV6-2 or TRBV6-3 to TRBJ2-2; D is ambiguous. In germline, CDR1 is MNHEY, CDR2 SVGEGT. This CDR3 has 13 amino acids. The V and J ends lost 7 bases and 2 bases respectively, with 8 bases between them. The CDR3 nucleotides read TGTGCCAGCAAGCGCGGAAACACCGGGGAGCTGTTTTTT. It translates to CASKRGNTGELFF.

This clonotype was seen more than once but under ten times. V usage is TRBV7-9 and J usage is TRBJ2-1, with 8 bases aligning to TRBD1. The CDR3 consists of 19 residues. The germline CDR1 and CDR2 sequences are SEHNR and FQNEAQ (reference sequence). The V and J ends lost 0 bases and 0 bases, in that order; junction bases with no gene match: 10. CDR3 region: CASSLAVFQGALSYNEQFF. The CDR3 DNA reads TGTGCCAGCAGCTTAGCCGTCTTTCAGGGGGCCCTCTCCTACAATGAGCAGTTCTTC.

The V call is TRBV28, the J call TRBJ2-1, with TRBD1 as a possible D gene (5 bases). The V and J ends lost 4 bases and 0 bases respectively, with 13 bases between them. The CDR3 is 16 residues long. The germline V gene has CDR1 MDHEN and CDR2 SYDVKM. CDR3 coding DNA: TGTGCCAGCAGTTCGCCTTCCGACAGCTCCTACAATGAGCAGTTCTTC. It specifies CASSSPSDSSYNEQFF.

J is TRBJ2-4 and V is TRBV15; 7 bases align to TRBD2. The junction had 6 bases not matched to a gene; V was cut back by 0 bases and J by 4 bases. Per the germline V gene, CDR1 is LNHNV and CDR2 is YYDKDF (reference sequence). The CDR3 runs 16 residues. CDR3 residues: CATSRDGAGVKNIQYF. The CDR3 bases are TGTGCCACCAGCAGAGATGGGGCGGGGGTTAAAAACATTCAGTACTTC.

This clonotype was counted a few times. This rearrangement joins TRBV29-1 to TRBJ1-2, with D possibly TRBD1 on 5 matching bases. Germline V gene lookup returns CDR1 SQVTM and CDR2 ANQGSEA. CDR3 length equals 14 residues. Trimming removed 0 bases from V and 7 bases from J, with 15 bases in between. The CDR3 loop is CSVEDSGRGGGYTF. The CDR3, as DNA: TGCAGCGTTGAAGATTCCGGACGTGGGGGTGGCTACACCTTC.

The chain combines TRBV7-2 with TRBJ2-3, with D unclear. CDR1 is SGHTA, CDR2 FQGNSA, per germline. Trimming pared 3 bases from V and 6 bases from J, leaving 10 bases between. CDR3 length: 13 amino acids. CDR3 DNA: TGTGCCAGCAGCTTGGAATCATGGGATACGCAGTATTTT. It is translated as CASSLESWDTQYF. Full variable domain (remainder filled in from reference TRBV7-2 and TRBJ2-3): GAGVSQSPSNKVTEKGKDVELRCDPISGHTALYWYRQSLGQGLEFLIYFQGNSAPDKSGLPSDRFSAERTGGSVSTLTIQRTQQEDSAVYLCASSLESWDTQYFGPGTRLTVL.

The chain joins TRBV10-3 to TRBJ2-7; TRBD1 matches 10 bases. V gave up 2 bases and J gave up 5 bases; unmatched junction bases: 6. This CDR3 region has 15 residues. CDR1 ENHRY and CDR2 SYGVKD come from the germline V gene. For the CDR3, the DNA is TGTGCCATCAGTGAGGTTTTTGGACAGGGGGACGAGCAGTACTTC. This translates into CAISEVFGQGDEQYF.

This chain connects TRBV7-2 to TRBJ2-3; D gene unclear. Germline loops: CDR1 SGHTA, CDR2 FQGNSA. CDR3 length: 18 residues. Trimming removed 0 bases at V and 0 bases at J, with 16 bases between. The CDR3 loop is CASSLARLQVLSTDTQYF. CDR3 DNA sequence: TGTGCCAGCAGCTTAGCTAGGCTACAAGTCCTTAGCACAGATACGCAGTATTTT.

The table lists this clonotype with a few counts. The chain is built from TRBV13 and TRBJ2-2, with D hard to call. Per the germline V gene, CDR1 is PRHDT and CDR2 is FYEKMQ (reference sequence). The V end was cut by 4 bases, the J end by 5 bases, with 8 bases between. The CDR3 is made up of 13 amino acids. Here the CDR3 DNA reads TGTGCCAGCAGCTCAAGCCCGACCGGGGAGCTGTTTTTT. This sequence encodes CASSSSPTGELFF. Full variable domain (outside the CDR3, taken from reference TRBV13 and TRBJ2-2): AAGVIQSPRHLIKEKRETATLKCYPIPRHDTVYWYQQGPGQDPQFLISFYEKMQSDKGSIPDRFSAQQFSDYHSELNMSSLELGDSALYFCASSSSPTGELFFGEGSRLTVL.

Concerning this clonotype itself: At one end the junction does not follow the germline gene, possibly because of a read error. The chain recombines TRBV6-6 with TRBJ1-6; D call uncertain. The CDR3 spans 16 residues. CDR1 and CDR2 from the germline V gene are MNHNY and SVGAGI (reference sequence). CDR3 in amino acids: CASRTGGGGSNLPLHF. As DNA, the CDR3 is TGTGCCAGCAGAACGGGAGGCGGCGGGTCTAATTTACCCCTCCACTTT.

CDR3 bases: TGTGCCAGCAGCTTAACCGGTCTAGCGGGAGTACAAGAGACCCAGTACTTC. This translates into CASSLTGLAGVQETQYF. This rearrangement joins TRBV7-2 to TRBJ2-5, with 10 positions matching TRBD2. This CDR3 has 17 amino acids. Germline V gene sequence: CDR1 SGHTA, CDR2 FQGNSA. Trimming cost V 2 bases and J 2 bases; bases outside gene matches: 8.

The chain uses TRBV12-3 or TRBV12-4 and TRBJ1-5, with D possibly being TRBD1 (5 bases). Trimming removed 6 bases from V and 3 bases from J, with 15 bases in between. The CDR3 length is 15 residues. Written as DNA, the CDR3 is TGTGCCAGCAGCAGGGACTTGAAGCTCAATCAGCCCCAGCATTTT. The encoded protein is CASSRDLKLNQPQHF.

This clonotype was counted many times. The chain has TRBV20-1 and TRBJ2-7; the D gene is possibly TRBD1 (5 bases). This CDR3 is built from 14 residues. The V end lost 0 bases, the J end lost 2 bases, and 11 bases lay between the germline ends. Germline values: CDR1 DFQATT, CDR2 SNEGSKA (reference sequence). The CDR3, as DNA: TGCAGTGCTAGAGATTATGACAGAGCCTACGAGCAGTACTTC. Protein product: CSARDYDRAYEQYF.

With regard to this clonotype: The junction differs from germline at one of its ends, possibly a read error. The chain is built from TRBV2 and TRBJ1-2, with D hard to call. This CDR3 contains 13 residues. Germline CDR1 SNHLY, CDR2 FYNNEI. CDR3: CAGSPDQDYGYTF. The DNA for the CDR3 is TGTGCCGGCAGTCCGGACCAAGACTATGGCTACACCTTC.

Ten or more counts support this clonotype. The CDR3 is CASSSTGTGAYEQYF. DNA for the CDR3: TGTGCCAGCAGCTCAACCGGGACAGGAGCCTACGAGCAGTACTTC. The genes are TRBV7-3 and TRBJ2-7; 8 bases agree with TRBD1. J was trimmed by 2 bases and V by 4 bases; bases with no gene match: 7. Germline V CDR1 and CDR2: SGHTA, FQGTGA. The CDR3 length is 15 residues.

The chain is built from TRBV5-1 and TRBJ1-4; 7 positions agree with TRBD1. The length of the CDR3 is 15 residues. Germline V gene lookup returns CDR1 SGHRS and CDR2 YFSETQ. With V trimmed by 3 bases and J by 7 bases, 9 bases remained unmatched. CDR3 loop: CASSSTGQPREKLFF. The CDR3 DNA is TGCGCCAGCAGCTCGACGGGACAGCCCCGTGAAAAACTGTTTTTT.